Listed below are T cell receptor beta chains from one sample, sequenced in a study of blood T cell repertoires in COVID-19. Measured with immunoSEQ multiplex PCR; TCRdb has only the in-frame clones, and not every one. The sample holds approximately 500,000 clones, 85% to 90% seen once. The sequenced sample was peripheral blood. All receptors come from a woman aged 45-59 years with COVID-19, enrolled during active disease. CDR3s include the opening cysteine and the closing phenylalanine or tryptophan. The D gene is left open where the match is weak. Not every row has a clone size; where given, it reads once, few, many or a size class.

- TRBJ1-3 TRBV5-1 - CASSSTVSGNTIYF TGCGCCAGCAGCTCCACAGTCTCTGGAAACACCATATATTTT
- TRBJ2-3 TRBV5-1 - CASSSDRITDTQYF TGCGCCAGCAGCTCCGACAGGATCACAGATACGCAGTATTTT
- TRBJ1-2 TRBV5-1 TRBD1 CASSNPPDRVGYGYTF TGCGCCAGCAGCAATCCGCCTGACAGGGTAGGGTATGGCTACACCTTC
once TRBJ2-2 TRBV24-1 - CATSDVQGEGNTGELFF TGTGCCACCAGTGATGTACAGGGAGAGGGTAACACCGGGGAGCTGTTTTTT
- TRBJ1-4 TRBV6-5 - CASARPGGGEKLFF TGTGCCAGCGCTCGTCCCGGAGGAGGGGAAAAACTGTTTTTT
- TRBJ1-2 TRBV3-1/TRBV3-2 - CASSPRQPYGYTF TGTGCCAGCAGCCCACGACAGCCGTATGGCTACACCTTC
- TRBJ1-2 TRBV5-6 TRBD1 CASSFGTGDYYGYTF TGTGCCAGCAGCTTCGGGACAGGGGACTACTATGGCTACACCTTC
- TRBJ1-2 TRBV7-2 TRBD1 CASSPGGSGYTF TGTGCCAGCAGCCCAGGGGGATCTGGCTACACCTTC
few TRBJ1-1 TRBV6-4 - CASSGRTANTEAFF TGTGCCAGCAGCGGGCGGACAGCGAACACTGAAGCTTTCTTT
- TRBJ2-6 TRBV30 TRBD1 CAWSDRTGWANVLTF TGTGCCTGGAGTGATCGGACAGGGTGGGCCAACGTCCTGACTTTC
- TRBJ1-6 TRBV6-5 TRBD1 CASSPGQGHWPPLHF TGTGCCAGCAGTCCCGGACAGGGTCACTGGCCACCCCTCCACTTT
- TRBJ1-2 TRBV9 - CASSVGGEPNYGYTF TGTGCCAGCAGCGTAGGCGGGGAACCTAACTATGGCTACACCTTC
- TRBJ2-1 TRBV2 TRBD2 CASTKRGSYSYNEQFF TGTGCCAGCACGAAGCGGGGGTCCTACTCCTACAATGAGCAGTTCTTC
- TRBJ1-2 TRBV11-2 - CASSLGPSNYGYTF TGTGCCAGCAGCTTGGGCCCTTCTAACTATGGCTACACCTTC
- TRBJ1-1 TRBV5-6 - CASSFTGTEAFF TGTGCCAGCAGTTTTACAGGCACTGAAGCTTTCTTT
- TRBJ2-1 TRBV15 TRBD1 CATSRRQGAYNEQFF TGTGCCACCAGCCGCCGACAGGGGGCCTACAATGAGCAGTTCTTC
- TRBJ1-1 TRBV20-1 TRBD1 CSASWRTGTANTEAFF TGCAGTGCTAGTTGGCGAACGGGGACAGCTAACACTGAAGCTTTCTTT
- TRBJ1-2 TRBV10-3 TRBD1 CAISESGTVSGYTF TGTGCCATCAGTGAGTCTGGGACAGTGAGCGGCTACACCTTC
- TRBJ2-1 TRBV6-5 - CASSSQALSYNEQFF TGTGCCAGCAGTTCACAGGCGCTATCCTACAATGAGCAGTTCTTC
- TRBJ1-1 TRBV4-1 - CASRLGNRANTEAFF TGCGCCAGCAGACTTGGGAACAGGGCGAACACTGAAGCTTTCTTT
- TRBJ1-6 TRBV5-1 - CASSTGTSYNSPLHF TGCGCCAGCAGCACGGGAACCTCCTATAATTCACCCCTCCACTTT
- TRBJ2-5 TRBV19 - CASGSSGIQETQYF TGTGCCAGTGGATCCTCAGGGATCCAAGAGACCCAGTACTTC
- TRBJ1-4 TRBV3-1/TRBV3-2 TRBD1 CASSHARGEKLFF TGTGCCAGCAGCCATGCCAGGGGGGAAAAACTGTTTTTT
- TRBJ2-6 TRBV27 - CASSTRLTRRANVLTF TGTGCCAGCAGTACCAGATTGACACGCAGGGCCAACGTCCTGACTTTC
- TRBJ1-1 TRBV6-2/TRBV6-3 - CASSYPARAGSAEAFF TGTGCCAGCAGTTACCCCGCACGTGCAGGTTCGGCCGAAGCTTTCTTT
- TRBJ2-7 TRBV12-3/TRBV12-4 TRBD1 CASSLGQGREQYF TGTGCCAGCAGTTTGGGACAGGGCCGCGAGCAGTACTTC
- TRBJ1-1 TRBV4-1 - CASSQRGNIGAFF TGCGCCAGCAGCCAGAGGGGGAACATAGGAGCTTTCTTT
once TRBJ2-4 TRBV11-2 - CASSLGHPVANIQYF TGTGCCAGCAGCTTAGGACATCCCGTGGCAAACATTCAGTACTTC
- TRBJ1-2 TRBV24-1 TRBD1 CATSDFGTGVYGYTF TGTGCCACCAGTGATTTTGGGACAGGGGTTTATGGCTACACCTTC
- TRBJ2-5 TRBV7-7 - CASSLASTLPGETQYF TGTGCCAGCAGCTTAGCGTCGACCCTGCCAGGGGAGACCCAGTACTTC
once TRBJ2-1 TRBV18 TRBD2 CASRTSAYNEQFF TGTGCCAGCCGGACTAGTGCCTACAATGAGCAGTTCTTC
- TRBJ1-1 TRBV5-1 - CASSWTPEINTEAFF TGCGCCAGCAGCTGGACTCCAGAGATTAACACTGAAGCTTTCTTT
few TRBJ1-1 TRBV30 - CAWSVLKNTEAFF TGTGCCTGGAGTGTACTCAAGAACACTGAAGCTTTCTTT
once TRBJ2-3 TRBV2 - CASRNGVITDTQYF TGTGCCAGCCGAAACGGGGTTATCACAGATACGCAGTATTTT
- TRBJ2-1 TRBV4-1 - CASSQRGGDYNEQFF TGCGCCAGCAGCCAAAGGGGTGGAGACTACAATGAGCAGTTCTTC
- TRBJ1-1 TRBV27 - CASSPGHGWTEAFF TGTGCCAGCAGTCCAGGGCATGGGTGGACTGAAGCTTTCTTT
- TRBJ2-7 TRBV5-4 - CASSSGTYEQYF TGTGCCAGCAGCTCGGGGACCTACGAGCAGTACTTC